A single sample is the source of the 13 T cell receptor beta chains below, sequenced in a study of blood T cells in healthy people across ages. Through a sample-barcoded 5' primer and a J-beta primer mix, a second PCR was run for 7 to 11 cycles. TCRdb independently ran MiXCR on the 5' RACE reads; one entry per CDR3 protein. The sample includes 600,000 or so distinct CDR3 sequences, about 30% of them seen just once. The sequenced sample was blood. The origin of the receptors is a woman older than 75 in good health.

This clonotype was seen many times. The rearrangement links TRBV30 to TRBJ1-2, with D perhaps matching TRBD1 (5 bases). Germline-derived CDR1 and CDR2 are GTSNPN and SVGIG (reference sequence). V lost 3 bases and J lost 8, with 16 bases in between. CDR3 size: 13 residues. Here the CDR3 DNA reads TGTGCCTGGAGGGCGGGACTTCCCGGCGGCTACACCTTC. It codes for CAWRAGLPGGYTF.

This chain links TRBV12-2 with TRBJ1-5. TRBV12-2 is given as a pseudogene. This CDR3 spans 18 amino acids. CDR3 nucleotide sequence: TGTGCAAGTCGCTTAGCGCGACCGGCCGGTGGAAGCAATCAGCCCCAGCATTTT. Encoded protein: CASRLARPAGGSNQPQHF.

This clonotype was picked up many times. The CDR3 protein is CASSVASGATDTQYF. The CDR3 DNA sequence: TGTGCCAGCAGCGTAGCCAGCGGGGCCACAGATACGCAGTATTTT. This chain links TRBV9 with TRBJ2-3; 7 nucleotides align to TRBD2. With V trimmed by 0 bases and J by 2 bases, 3 bases remained unmatched. CDR1 is SGDLS and CDR2 is YYNGEE in the germline V gene. The CDR3 extends over 15 amino acids.

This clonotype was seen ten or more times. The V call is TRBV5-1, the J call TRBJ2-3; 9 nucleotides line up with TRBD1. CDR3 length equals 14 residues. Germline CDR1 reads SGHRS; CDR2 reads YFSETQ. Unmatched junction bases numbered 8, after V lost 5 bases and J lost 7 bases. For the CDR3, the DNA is TGCGCCAGCAGTGCCGGGACAGGGCCTCATACGCAGTATTTT. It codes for CASSAGTGPHTQYF.

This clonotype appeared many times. The CDR3 protein is CASSDRRGRQETQYF. For the CDR3, the DNA is TGTGCCAGCAGCGATCGTCGGGGGCGCCAAGAGACCCAGTACTTC. This rearrangement joins TRBV14 to TRBJ2-5; D might be TRBD1 or TRBD2, each matching 6 bases. The V end lost 5 bases, the J end lost 1 base, and 14 bases lay between the germline ends. The CDR3 extends over 15 amino acids. The V gene's germline CDR1 is SGHDN and CDR2 FVKESK.

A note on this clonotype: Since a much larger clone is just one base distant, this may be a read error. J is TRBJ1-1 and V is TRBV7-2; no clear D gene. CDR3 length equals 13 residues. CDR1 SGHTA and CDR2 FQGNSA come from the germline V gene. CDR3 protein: CASSFRGNTEASF. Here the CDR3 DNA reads TGTGCCAGCAGCTTCCGGGGAAACACTGAAGCTTCCTTT.

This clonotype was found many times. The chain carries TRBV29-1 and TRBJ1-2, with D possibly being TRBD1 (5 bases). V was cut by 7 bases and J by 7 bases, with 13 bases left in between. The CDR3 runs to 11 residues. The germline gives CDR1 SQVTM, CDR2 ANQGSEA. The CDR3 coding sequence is TGCAGCGGTGGGACTGGCTCTGGCTACACCTTC. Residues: CSGGTGSGYTF.

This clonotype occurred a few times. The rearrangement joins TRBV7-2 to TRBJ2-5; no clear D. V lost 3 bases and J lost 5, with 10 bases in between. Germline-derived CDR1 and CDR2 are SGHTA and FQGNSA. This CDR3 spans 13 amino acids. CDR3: CASSLTNTETQYF. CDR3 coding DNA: TGTGCCAGCAGCTTGACGAACACGGAGACCCAGTACTTC.

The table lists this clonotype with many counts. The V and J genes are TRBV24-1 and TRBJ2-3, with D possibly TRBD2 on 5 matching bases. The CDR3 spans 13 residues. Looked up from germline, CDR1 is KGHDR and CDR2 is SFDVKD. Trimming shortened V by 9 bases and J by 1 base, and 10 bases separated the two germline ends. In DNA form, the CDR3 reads TGTGCCACCGCCGACGGGGGCACAGATACGCAGTATTTT. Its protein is CATADGGTDTQYF.

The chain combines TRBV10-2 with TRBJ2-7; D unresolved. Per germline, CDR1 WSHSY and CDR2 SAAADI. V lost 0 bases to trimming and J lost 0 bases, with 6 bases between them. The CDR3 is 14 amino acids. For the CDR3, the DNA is TGCGCCAGCAGTGAGTCTTTGTCCTCCTACGAGCAGTACTTC. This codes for CASSESLSSYEQYF.

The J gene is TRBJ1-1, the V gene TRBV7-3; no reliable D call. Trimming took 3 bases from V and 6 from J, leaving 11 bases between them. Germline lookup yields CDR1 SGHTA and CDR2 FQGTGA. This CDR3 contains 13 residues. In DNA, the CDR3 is TGTGCCAGCAGCTTCTGGACCAACGCTGAAGCTTTCTTT. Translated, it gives CASSFWTNAEAFF. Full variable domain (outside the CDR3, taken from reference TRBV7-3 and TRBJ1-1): GAGVSQTPSNKVTEKGKYVELRCDPISGHTALYWYRQSLGQGPEFLIYFQGTGAADDSGLPNDRFFAVRPEGSVSTLKIQRTERGDSAVYLCASSFWTNAEAFFGQGTRLTVV.

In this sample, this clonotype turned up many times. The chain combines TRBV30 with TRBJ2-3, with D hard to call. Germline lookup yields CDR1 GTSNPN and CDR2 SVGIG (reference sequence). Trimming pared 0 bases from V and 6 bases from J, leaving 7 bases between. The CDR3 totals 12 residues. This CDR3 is CAWSVSPDTQYF. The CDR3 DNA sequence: TGTGCCTGGAGTGTAAGCCCCGATACGCAGTATTTT.

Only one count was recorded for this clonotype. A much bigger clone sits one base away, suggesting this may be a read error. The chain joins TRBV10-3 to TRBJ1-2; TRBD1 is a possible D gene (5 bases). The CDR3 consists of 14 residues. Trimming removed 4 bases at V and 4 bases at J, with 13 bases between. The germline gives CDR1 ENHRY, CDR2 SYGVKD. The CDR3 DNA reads TGTGCCATCAGTGGACCGGGACGGATCTATGGCTACACCTTC. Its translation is CAISGPGRIYGYTF.